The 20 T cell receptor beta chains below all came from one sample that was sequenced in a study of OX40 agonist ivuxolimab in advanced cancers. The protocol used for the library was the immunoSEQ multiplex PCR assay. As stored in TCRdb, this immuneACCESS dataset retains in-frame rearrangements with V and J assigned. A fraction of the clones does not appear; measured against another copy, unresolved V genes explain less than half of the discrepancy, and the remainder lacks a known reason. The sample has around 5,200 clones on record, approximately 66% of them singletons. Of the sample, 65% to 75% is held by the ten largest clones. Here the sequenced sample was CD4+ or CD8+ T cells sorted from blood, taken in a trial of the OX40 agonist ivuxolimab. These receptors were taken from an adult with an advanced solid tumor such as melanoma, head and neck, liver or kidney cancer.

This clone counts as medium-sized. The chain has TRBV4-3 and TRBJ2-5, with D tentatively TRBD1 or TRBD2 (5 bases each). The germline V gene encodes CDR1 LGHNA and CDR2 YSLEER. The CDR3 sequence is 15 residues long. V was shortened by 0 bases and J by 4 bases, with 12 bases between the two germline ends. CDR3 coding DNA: TGCGCCAGCAGCCAAGATGTAGGGGACGGAGAGACCCAGTACTTC. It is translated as CASSQDVGDGETQYF.

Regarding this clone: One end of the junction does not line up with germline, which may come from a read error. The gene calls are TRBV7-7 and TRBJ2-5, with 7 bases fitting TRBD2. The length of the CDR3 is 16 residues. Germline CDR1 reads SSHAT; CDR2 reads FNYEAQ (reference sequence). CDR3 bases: TGTGCTAGCAGCCCATTATCGCACGGGGGGCAAGAGACCCAGTACTTC. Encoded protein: CASSPLSHGGQETQYF.

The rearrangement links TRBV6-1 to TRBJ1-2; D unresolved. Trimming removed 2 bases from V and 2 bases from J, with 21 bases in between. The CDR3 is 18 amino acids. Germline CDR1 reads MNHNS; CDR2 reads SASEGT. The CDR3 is CASSEHGWRPETNYGYTF. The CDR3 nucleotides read TGTGCCAGCAGTGAACATGGGTGGCGGCCGGAGACCAACTATGGCTACACCTTC.

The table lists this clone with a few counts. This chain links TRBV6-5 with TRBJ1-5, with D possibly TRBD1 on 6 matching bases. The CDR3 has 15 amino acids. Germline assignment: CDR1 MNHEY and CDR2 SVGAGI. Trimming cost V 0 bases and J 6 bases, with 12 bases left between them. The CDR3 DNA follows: TGTGCCAGCAGTTACTCGGGGGGGGCGGCTCAGCCCCAGCATTTT. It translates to CASSYSGGAAQPQHF.

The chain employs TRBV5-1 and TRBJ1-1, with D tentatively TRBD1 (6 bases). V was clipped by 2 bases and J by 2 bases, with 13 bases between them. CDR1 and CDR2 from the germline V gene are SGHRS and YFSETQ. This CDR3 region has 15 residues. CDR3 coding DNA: TGCGCCAGCAGCTTACGACAGGCGAGAAACACTGAAGCTTTCTTT. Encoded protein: CASSLRQARNTEAFF.

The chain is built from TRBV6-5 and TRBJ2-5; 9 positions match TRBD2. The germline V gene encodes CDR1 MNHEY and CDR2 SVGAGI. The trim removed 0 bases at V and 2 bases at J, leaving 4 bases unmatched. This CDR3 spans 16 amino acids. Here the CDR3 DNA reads TGTGCCAGCAGTTACTCCAGCGGGGGGAGACAAGAGACCCAGTACTTC. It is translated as CASSYSSGGRQETQYF.

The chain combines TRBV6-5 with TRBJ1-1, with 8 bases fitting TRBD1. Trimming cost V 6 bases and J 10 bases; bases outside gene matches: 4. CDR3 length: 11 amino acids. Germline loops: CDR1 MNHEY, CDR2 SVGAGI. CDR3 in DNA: TGTGCCAGCAGGACAGGGGTCTCAGCTTTCTTT. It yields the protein CASRTGVSAFF.

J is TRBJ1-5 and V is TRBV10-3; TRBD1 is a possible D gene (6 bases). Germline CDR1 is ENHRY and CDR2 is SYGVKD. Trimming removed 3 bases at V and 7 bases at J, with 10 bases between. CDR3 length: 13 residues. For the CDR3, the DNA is TGTGCCATCAGTGATCCAGGGGAACAGCCCCAGCATTTT. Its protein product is CAISDPGEQPQHF.

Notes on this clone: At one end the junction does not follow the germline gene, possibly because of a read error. CDR3 sequence reads: CSVEGAPSGAEQYF. CDR3 DNA: TGCAGCGTGGAAGGGGCCCCCAGTGGGGCCGAGCAGTACTTC. The chain uses TRBV29-1 and TRBJ2-7, with D perhaps matching TRBD1 (5 bases). The CDR3 sequence is 14 residues long. The germline gives CDR1 SQVTM, CDR2 ANQGSEA.

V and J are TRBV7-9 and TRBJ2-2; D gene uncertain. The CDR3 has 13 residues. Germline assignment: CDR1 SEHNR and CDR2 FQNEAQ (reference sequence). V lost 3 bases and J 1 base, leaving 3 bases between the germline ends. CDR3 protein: CASSFVNTGELFF. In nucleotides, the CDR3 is TGTGCCAGCAGCTTTGTGAACACCGGGGAGCTGTTTTTT.

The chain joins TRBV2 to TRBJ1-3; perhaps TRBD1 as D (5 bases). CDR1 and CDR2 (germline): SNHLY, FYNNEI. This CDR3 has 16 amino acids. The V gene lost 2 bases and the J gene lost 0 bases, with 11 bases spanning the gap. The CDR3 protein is CASSESEGFSGNTIYF. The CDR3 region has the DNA TGTGCCAGCAGTGAATCCGAGGGGTTCTCTGGAAACACCATATATTTT.

The CDR3 DNA reads TGTGCCATCAGTCAGCAATTGGATTCGACAGCACACCAAGGACAGGTTTTCTACGAGCAGTACTTC. Translated, it gives CAISQQLDSTAHQGQVFYEQYF. The rearrangement uses TRBV10-3 and TRBJ2-7, with TRBD1 matching over 7 bases. J lost 3 bases, V lost 5 bases, and 31 bases had no gene match. The CDR3 contains 22 residues. From germline, CDR1 is ENHRY and CDR2 SYGVKD.

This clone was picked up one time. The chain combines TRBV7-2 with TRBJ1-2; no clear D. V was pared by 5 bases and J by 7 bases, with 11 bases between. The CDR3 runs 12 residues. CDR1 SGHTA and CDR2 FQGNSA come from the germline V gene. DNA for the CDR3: TGTGCCAGCAGCCCCCGCTCCTCTGGCTACACCTTC. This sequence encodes CASSPRSSGYTF.

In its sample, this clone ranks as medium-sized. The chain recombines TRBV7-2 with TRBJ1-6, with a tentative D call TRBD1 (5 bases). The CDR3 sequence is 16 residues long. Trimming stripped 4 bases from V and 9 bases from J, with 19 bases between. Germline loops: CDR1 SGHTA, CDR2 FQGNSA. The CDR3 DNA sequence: TGTGCCAGCAGCTCGGGGGTGGCGGGAAGAGCTTCACCCCTCCACTTT. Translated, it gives CASSSGVAGRASPLHF. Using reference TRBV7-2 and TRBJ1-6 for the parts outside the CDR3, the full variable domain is GAGVSQSPSNKVTEKGKDVELRCDPISGHTALYWYRQSLGQGLEFLIYFQGNSAPDKSGLPSDRFSAERTGGSVSTLTIQRTQQEDSAVYLCASSSGVAGRASPLHFGNGTRLTVT.

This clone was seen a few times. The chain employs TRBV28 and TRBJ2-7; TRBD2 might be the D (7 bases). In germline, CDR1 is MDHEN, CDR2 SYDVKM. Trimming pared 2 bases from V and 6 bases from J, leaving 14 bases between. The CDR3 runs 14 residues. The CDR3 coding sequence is TGTGCCAGCAGTTTAATGGGGGGGCCGAGCGAGCAGTACTTC. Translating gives CASSLMGGPSEQYF.

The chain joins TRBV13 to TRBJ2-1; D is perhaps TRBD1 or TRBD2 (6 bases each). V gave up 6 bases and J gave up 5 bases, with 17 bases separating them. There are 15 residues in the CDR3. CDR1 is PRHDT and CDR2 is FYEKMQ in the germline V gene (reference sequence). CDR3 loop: CASRDGGHTNNEQFF. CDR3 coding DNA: TGTGCCAGCAGGGACGGGGGACATACGAACAATGAGCAGTTCTTC.

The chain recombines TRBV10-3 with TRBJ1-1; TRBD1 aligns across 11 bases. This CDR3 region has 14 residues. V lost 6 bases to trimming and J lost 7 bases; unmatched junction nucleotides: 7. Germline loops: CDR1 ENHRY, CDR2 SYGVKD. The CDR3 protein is CAIRNGQGADEAFF. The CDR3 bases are TGTGCCATCAGGAACGGACAGGGGGCGGATGAAGCTTTCTTT.

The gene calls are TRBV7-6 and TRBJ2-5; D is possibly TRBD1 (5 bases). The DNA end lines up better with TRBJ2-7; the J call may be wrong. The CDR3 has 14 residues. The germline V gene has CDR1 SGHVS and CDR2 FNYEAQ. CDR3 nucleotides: TGTGCCAGCAGCCAGGGTTCGCGGAGCTACGAGCAGTACTTC. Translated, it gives CASSQGSRSYEQYF.

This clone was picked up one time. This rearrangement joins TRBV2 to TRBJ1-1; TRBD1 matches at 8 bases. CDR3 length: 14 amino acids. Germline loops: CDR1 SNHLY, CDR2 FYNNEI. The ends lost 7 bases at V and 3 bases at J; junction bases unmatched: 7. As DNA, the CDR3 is TGTGCCAGCACAGACAGGGGTGGGGACACTGAAGCTTTCTTT. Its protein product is CASTDRGGDTEAFF. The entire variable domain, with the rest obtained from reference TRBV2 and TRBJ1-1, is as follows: EPEVTQTPSHQVTQMGQEVILRCVPISNHLYFYWYRQILGQKVEFLVSFYNNEISEKSEIFDDQFSVERPDGSNFTLKIRSTKLEDSAMYFCASTDRGGDTEAFFGQGTRLTVV.

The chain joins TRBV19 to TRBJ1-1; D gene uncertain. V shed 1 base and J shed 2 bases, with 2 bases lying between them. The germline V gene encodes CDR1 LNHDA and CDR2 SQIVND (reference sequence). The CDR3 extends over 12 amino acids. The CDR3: CASSIGNTEAFF. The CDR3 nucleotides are TGTGCCAGTAGTATAGGAAACACTGAAGCTTTCTTT. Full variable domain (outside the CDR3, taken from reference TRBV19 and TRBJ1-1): DGGITQSPKYLFRKEGQNVTLSCEQNLNHDAMYWYRQDPGQGLRLIYYSQIVNDFQKGDIAEGYSVSREKKESFPLTVTSAQKNPTAFYLCASSIGNTEAFFGQGTRLTVV.